The 9 T cell receptor beta chains reported below all come from one sample, sequenced in a study of graft-versus-host responses after intestinal transplantation. Which antigens these TCRs recognize remains unknown. The table came from immunoSEQ multiplex PCR; TCRdb's copy has only in-frame clones and leaves some out. Of about 130,000 clones listed, 85% to 95% are singletons. The sequencing here drew on unstimulated CD4+ T cells sorted from spleen or lymph node cells, taken before intestinal transplant. The receptors were gathered from a human donor who received an intestinal transplant.

The chain has TRBV18 and TRBJ1-1; possible D gene TRBD1, 5 bases. V dropped 0 bases and J dropped 0 bases, with 5 bases sitting between them. The CDR3 loop spans 14 amino acids. CDR1 is KGHSH and CDR2 is LQKENI in the germline V gene. The chain's CDR3 is CASSPPTVNTEAFF. CDR3 DNA sequence: TGTGCCAGCTCACCACCGACAGTGAACACTGAAGCTTTCTTT.

The V gene is TRBV5-6, the J gene TRBJ2-1, with 12 bases that match TRBD2. Per the germline V gene, CDR1 is SGHDT and CDR2 is YYEEEE. This CDR3 comprises 15 residues. The V gene end was trimmed by 4 bases and the J gene end by 4 bases; junction bases not matched to a gene: 3. In DNA form, the CDR3 reads TGTGCCAGCAGCCGAGGACTAGCGGGGTACAATGAGCAGTTCTTC. It translates to CASSRGLAGYNEQFF.

CDR3: CASSSHADSPLHF. In DNA form, the CDR3 reads TGCGCCAGCAGCTCACACGCGGATTCACCCCTCCACTTT. The chain carries TRBV5-1 and TRBJ1-6; D gene uncertain. Trimming pared 3 bases from V and 8 bases from J, leaving 9 bases between. CDR1 is SGHRS, CDR2 YFSETQ, per germline. The CDR3 contains 13 residues.

The chain employs TRBV2 and TRBJ1-1, with unresolved D. V lost 4 bases and J 5 bases, leaving 8 bases between the germline ends. The germline V gene encodes CDR1 SNHLY and CDR2 FYNNEI. The CDR3 is 12 residues long. CDR3 in DNA: TGTGCCAGCAGTGCATCCGGGACTGAAGCTTTCTTT. Its protein is CASSASGTEAFF.

This chain joins TRBV29-1 and TRBJ2-3; 14 nucleotides agree with TRBD2. Trimming at V came to 7 bases and at J to 4 bases, leaving 10 bases not matched to a gene. This CDR3 comprises 16 residues. Germline V gene lookup returns CDR1 SQVTM and CDR2 ANQGSEA. Written as DNA, the CDR3 is TGCAGCGCCAAGCGACTAGCGGGGGGGCAGTCAGATACGCAGTATTTT. Amino acid sequence: CSAKRLAGGQSDTQYF.

The chain has TRBV5-5 and TRBJ1-2, with D tentatively TRBD1 (6 bases). Germline V gene lookup returns CDR1 SGHKS and CDR2 YYEKEE (reference sequence). This CDR3 region has 12 residues. V was cut by 0 bases and J by 13 bases, with 13 bases left in between. This chain's CDR3 is CASSLVTGTTTF. The CDR3 DNA sequence: TGTGCCAGCAGCTTGGTCACAGGGACAACCACCTTC.

This clone was recorded only once. The V and J genes are TRBV18 and TRBJ2-1, with 8 bases identical to TRBD2. The germline gives CDR1 KGHSH, CDR2 LQKENI. The CDR3 covers 14 residues. Trimming took 6 bases from V and 9 from J; bases not matched to a gene: 10. The CDR3 here is CASSPGTRGIEQFF. DNA of the CDR3: TGTGCCAGCTCGCCCGGGACTAGGGGAATTGAGCAGTTCTTC.

The chain links TRBV27 to TRBJ2-5; no reliable D call. The J call may be wrong; the DNA end is better matched by TRBJ2-7. The germline CDR1 and CDR2 sequences are MNHEY and SMNVEV (reference sequence). The CDR3 runs 16 residues. The DNA of the CDR3 is TGTGCCAGCAGTTTTCATAGGCTTTCACGGGCCTACGAGCAGTACTTC. It codes for CASSFHRLSRAYEQYF.

The chain combines TRBV19 with TRBJ2-7; a weak D match, TRBD2 (7 bases). V lost 4 bases to trimming and J lost 0 bases, with 22 bases between them. The CDR3 spans 18 residues. CDR1 LNHDA and CDR2 SQIVND come from the germline V gene (reference sequence). The CDR3 is CASSSSAGAPSSSYEQYF. Here the CDR3 DNA reads TGTGCCAGTAGTAGTTCCGCGGGGGCCCCTTCTAGCTCCTACGAGCAGTACTTC.